This T cell receptor beta chain is drawn from a study of blood T cell repertoires in COVID-19. Study details: PBMCs, B-cell-depleted T cells, or T cells were the source of the cDNA or gDNA that made up the material.

This clone is a singleton in its sample. Under the authors' procedure: Cell counts per sample came from amplifying reference gene primers. The assay was immunoSEQ multiplex PCR, and TCRdb's table has in-frame clones only and misses some. V, J and clone size are taken as reported in that table, and D and trimming were inferred from the DNA itself. Of under 100,000 clones listed, roughly 90% are singletons. Germline CDR1 and CDR2: SNHLY and FYNNEI. The CDR3 is 11 residues long. V was pared by 8 bases and J by 9 bases, with 4 bases of the junction left unmatched. The chain joins TRBV2 to TRBJ2-4; the match to TRBD1 covers 7 bases. Sequencing used peripheral blood. This clonotype originated in a man aged 50 or older with active COVID-19. CDR3 nucleotides: TGTGCCAGCTCGGCAGGGGGCATTCAGTACTTC. Its protein is CASSAGGIQYF.